This passage covers 22 T cell receptor beta chains from one sample sequenced in a study of CD8+ T cells in alopecia areata. TCR sequencing used cDNA made by reverse transcription of extracted RNA. Assay used: immunoSEQ multiplex PCR; TCRdb lists only in-frame clones, some missing. The table includes about 110,000 clones, about 60% detected once. Sequencing was done on a sample of NKG2D-low CD8+ T cells sorted from blood. The receptors were sampled from a human donor with alopecia areata.

The V and J genes are TRBV27 and TRBJ2-5; 8 positions agree with TRBD2. Trimming removed 10 bases from V and 4 bases from J; junction bases left unmatched: 8. The CDR3 extends over 13 amino acids. Germline loops: CDR1 MNHEY, CDR2 SMNVEV (reference sequence). CDR3 sequence: CATTSGSPETQYF. CDR3 nucleotide sequence: TGTGCCACTACAAGCGGGAGTCCAGAGACCCAGTACTTC.

The chain couples TRBV10-3 to TRBJ2-7; the match to TRBD1 covers 8 bases. The V segment lost 8 bases and the J segment 2 bases; nucleotides outside the gene matches: 8. This CDR3 has 14 amino acids. The V gene's germline CDR1 is ENHRY and CDR2 SYGVKD. The CDR3 DNA is TGTGCCATCGGGGATTTGACAGGGGCCTACGAGCAGTACTTC. It specifies CAIGDLTGAYEQYF.

The chain uses TRBV2 and TRBJ1-5; D is unresolved. V lost 5 bases and J lost 4, with 9 bases in between. The V gene's germline CDR1 is SNHLY and CDR2 FYNNEI. This CDR3 is 13 amino acids long. CDR3 residues: CASSRDFNQPQHF. CDR3 sequence (DNA): TGTGCCAGCAGTCGGGATTTTAATCAGCCCCAGCATTTT.

This clone showed up just a few times. J is TRBJ2-7 and V is TRBV19, with no clear D. V was trimmed by 11 bases and J by 3 bases, leaving 11 bases between them. The V gene's germline CDR1 is LNHDA and CDR2 SQIVND (reference sequence). The CDR3 runs 11 residues. The CDR3 DNA reads TGTGCCGTTAGCCAAAACTACGAGCAGTACTTC. Residues: CAVSQNYEQYF.

The CDR3 region has the DNA TGTGCCAGCAGTGAAGCGGGGGGCCAAGAGACCCAGTACTTC. Protein sequence: CASSEAGGQETQYF. The chain carries TRBV2 and TRBJ2-5; perhaps TRBD2 as D (6 bases). The V gene's germline CDR1 is SNHLY and CDR2 FYNNEI. V was clipped by 0 bases and J by 1 base, with 6 bases between them. The CDR3 runs to 14 residues.

V gene TRBV2 combines with J gene TRBJ2-7, with D tentatively TRBD1 or TRBD2 (6 bases each). The CDR3 covers 15 residues. Trimming pared 10 bases from V and 10 bases from J, leaving 29 bases between. Germline CDR1 reads SNHLY; CDR2 reads FYNNEI. In DNA, the CDR3 is TGTGCCACAGACACGGGGGACAACATACCTACGGCTCAGTACTTC. Encoded protein: CATDTGDNIPTAQYF. The whole variable domain, remainder taken from reference TRBV2 and TRBJ2-7, is EPEVTQTPSHQVTQMGQEVILRCVPISNHLYFYWYRQILGQKVEFLVSFYNNEISEKSEIFDDQFSVERPDGSNFTLKIRSTKLEDSAMYFCATDTGDNIPTAQYFGPGTRLTVT.

The chain joins TRBV4-2 to TRBJ2-3; D is perhaps TRBD1 (5 bases). Trimming shortened V by 1 base and J by 2 bases, and 19 bases separated the two germline ends. CDR1 is LGHNA and CDR2 is YNFKEQ in the germline V gene. The CDR3 has 18 amino acids. The CDR3: CASSQAPRGFGDTDTQYF. For the CDR3, the DNA is TGTGCCAGCAGCCAAGCTCCTAGGGGATTCGGAGACACAGATACGCAGTATTTT.

This chain's CDR3 is CASSSWGNGGDEQYF. DNA of the CDR3: TGTGCCAGCAGTAGTTGGGGGAACGGGGGAGACGAGCAGTACTTC. V is TRBV9 and J is TRBJ2-7; possible D gene TRBD2, 6 bases. This CDR3 spans 15 amino acids. Trimming stripped 5 bases from V and 5 bases from J, with 20 bases between. Per germline, CDR1 SGDLS and CDR2 YYNGEE. The entire variable domain, with the rest obtained from reference TRBV9 and TRBJ2-7, is as follows: DSGVTQTPKHLITATGQRVTLRCSPRSGDLSVYWYQQSLDQGLQFLIQYYNGEERAKGNILERFSAQQFPDLHSELNLSSLELGDSALYFCASSSWGNGGDEQYFGPGTRLTVT.

This rearrangement joins TRBV7-9 to TRBJ2-7, with a tentative D call TRBD2 (5 bases). Germline-derived CDR1 and CDR2 are SEHNR and FQNEAQ (reference sequence). The V and J ends lost 2 bases and 3 bases respectively, with 11 bases between them. This CDR3 region has 14 residues. In nucleotides, the CDR3 is TGTGCCAGCAGCTTACGGGGTGATAACTACGAGCAGTACTTC. Residues: CASSLRGDNYEQYF.

The V and J genes are TRBV27 and TRBJ2-7, with 7 bases that match TRBD2. From germline, CDR1 is MNHEY and CDR2 SMNVEV (reference sequence). This CDR3 comprises 15 residues. The V segment lost 5 bases and the J segment 3 bases; nucleotides outside the gene matches: 10. The CDR3 DNA reads as TGTGCCAGCAGTGCGACTAGCAGCAAGAACTACGAGCAGTACTTC. It specifies CASSATSSKNYEQYF.

A few counts support this clone. The chain combines TRBV29-1 with TRBJ1-1; unclear D gene. The V gene's germline CDR1 is SQVTM and CDR2 ANQGSEA. The CDR3 consists of 12 residues. Trimming took 5 bases from V and 3 from J, leaving 10 bases between them. The DNA for the CDR3 is TGCAGCGTTCCTCGGCCCGACACTGAAGCTTTCTTT. Translation gives CSVPRPDTEAFF. Together with reference TRBV29-1 and TRBJ1-1, the CDR3 gives the full variable domain: SAVISQKPSRDICQRGTSLTIQCQVDSQVTMMFWYRQQPGQSLTLIATANQGSEATYESGFVIDKFPISRPNLTFSTLTVSNMSPEDSSIYLCSVPRPDTEAFFGQGTRLTVV.

The rearrangement links TRBV25-1 to TRBJ2-3, with D tentatively TRBD2 (5 bases). V was cut by 7 bases and J by 6 bases, with 8 bases left in between. CDR1 is MGHDK and CDR2 is SYGVNS in the germline V gene. CDR3 length equals 11 residues. The CDR3 DNA reads TGTGCCAGCACCTTAGCGGATACGCAGTATTTT. Its protein product is CASTLADTQYF.

The V gene is TRBV5-1, the J gene TRBJ2-7; 8 bases fit TRBD1. The CDR3 runs to 14 residues. Germline V gene data show CDR1 as SGHRS and CDR2 as YFSETQ. J was trimmed by 0 bases and V by 2 bases; bases with no gene match: 1. The DNA of the CDR3 is TGCGCCAGCAGCTTCGGGACAGGCTCCTACGAGCAGTACTTC. Its translation: CASSFGTGSYEQYF.

The rearrangement links TRBV13 to TRBJ2-7; 7 bases map to TRBD1. The junction had 8 bases not matched to a gene; V was cut back by 1 base and J by 5 bases. CDR3 length: 15 residues. In germline, CDR1 is PRHDT, CDR2 FYEKMQ (reference sequence). Written as DNA, the CDR3 is TGTGCCAGCAGCTTAGTGGGCGAGGGGGCAAACGAGCAGTACTTC. This codes for CASSLVGEGANEQYF.

CDR3 residues: CASKWGPNTEAFF. CDR3 sequence (DNA): TGTGCCAGCAAATGGGGCCCGAACACTGAAGCTTTCTTT. This chain links TRBV6-5 with TRBJ1-1, with a weak D call TRBD1 (5 bases). The germline V and J ends were trimmed by 7 bases and 1 base, with 10 bases remaining between them. Germline values: CDR1 MNHEY, CDR2 SVGAGI. The CDR3 totals 13 residues.

This chain uses TRBV5-1 with TRBJ2-1; TRBD1 is a possible D gene (7 bases). Germline-derived CDR1 and CDR2 are SGHRS and YFSETQ. The CDR3 consists of 16 residues. The germline V and J ends were trimmed by 0 bases and 8 bases, with 18 bases remaining between them. The DNA of the CDR3 is TGCGCCAGCAGCTTGGCCGGGTTCAGGGGGGAGGATGAGCAGTTCTTC. Encoded protein: CASSLAGFRGEDEQFF.

The table lists this clone with a count of one. The rearrangement links TRBV14 to TRBJ2-7; TRBD2 might be the D (5 bases). CDR1 is SGHDN and CDR2 is FVKESK in the germline V gene. The CDR3 loop spans 14 amino acids. The V and J ends lost 4 bases and 6 bases respectively, with 16 bases between them. The CDR3: CASSPPGLVSEQYF. CDR3 bases: TGTGCCAGCAGCCCGCCGGGGTTAGTCTCCGAGCAGTACTTC.

In this sample, this clone turned up many times. The J gene is TRBJ2-1, the V gene TRBV19; 10 bases fit TRBD2. The CDR3 runs 17 residues. CDR1 LNHDA and CDR2 SQIVND come from the germline V gene (reference sequence). V was clipped by 6 bases and J by 5 bases; unmatched bases: 13. The CDR3 nucleotides are TGTGCCAGTAGCTCGTACGACAGCGGGAGGGCCAACAATGAGCAGTTCTTC. Residues: CASSSYDSGRANNEQFF.

V gene TRBV4-1 combines with J gene TRBJ1-2; 7 nucleotides line up with TRBD1. J was trimmed by 6 bases and V by 1 base; bases with no gene match: 8. This CDR3 region has 15 residues. Germline-derived CDR1 and CDR2 are MGHRA and YSYEKL. CDR3 residues: CASSQVPGQPHGYTF. Here the CDR3 DNA reads TGCGCCAGCAGCCAAGTTCCGGGACAGCCCCATGGCTACACCTTC.

The V call is TRBV7-9, the J call TRBJ2-3; possibly TRBD2 for D (6 bases). Trimming removed 11 bases at V and 0 bases at J, with 15 bases between. CDR3 length: 14 amino acids. Germline-derived CDR1 and CDR2 are SEHNR and FQNEAQ (reference sequence). The CDR3 spells CADEEGPSTDTQYF. In nucleotides, the CDR3 is TGTGCCGACGAGGAGGGGCCAAGCACAGATACGCAGTATTTT. Complete variable domain (other parts from reference TRBV7-9 and TRBJ2-3): DTGVSQNPRHKITKRGQNVTFRCDPISEHNRLYWYRQTLGQGPEFLTYFQNEAQLEKSRLLSDRFSAERPKGSFSTLEIQRTEQGDSAMYLCADEEGPSTDTQYFGPGTRLTVL.

The rearrangement joins TRBV7-9 to TRBJ2-3, with 12 bases lining up with TRBD1. Looked up from germline, CDR1 is SEHNR and CDR2 is FQNEAQ (reference sequence). CDR3 length equals 16 residues. V was clipped by 4 bases and J by 6 bases; unmatched bases: 8. The CDR3 region has the DNA TGTGCCAGCAGCTATCCGGGACAGGGGGCGACGGATACGCAGTATTTT. Translated: CASSYPGQGATDTQYF.

This chain uses TRBV5-1 with TRBJ1-2, with D hard to call. Germline lookup yields CDR1 SGHRS and CDR2 YFSETQ. The ends were cut back, 4 bases at V and 0 bases at J, with 10 bases in the middle. The CDR3 runs 14 residues. Here the CDR3 DNA reads TGCGCCAGCAGCCTCCGGACGCCTAACTATGGCTACACCTTC. Protein sequence: CASSLRTPNYGYTF.